This T cell receptor (beta chain) is from a study of blood T cell repertoires in COVID-19. For the study at large: Acute and convalescent COVID-19 samples came from the United States, Italy and Spain.

Across under 25 US areas, participants ranged in age from about 18 to 100 years. Participant-given clinical history determined each cohort assignment. This table comes from immunoSEQ multiplex PCR, and its TCRdb copy is limited to in-frame clones, with some not included. Found here are about 81,000 clones, 85% to 90% of them singletons; the top ten hold 1% to 1.5%. V lost 1 base and J 8 bases, leaving 20 bases between the germline ends. In germline, CDR1 is LGHDT, CDR2 YNNKEL (reference sequence). This CDR3 is 16 amino acids long. The clonotype was recovered from a woman between 45 and 65 years old with acute COVID-19. The specimen was PBMCs or T cells enriched from blood (not recorded which). The rearrangement links TRBV3-1 (or the pseudogene TRBV3-2) to TRBJ1-2; D unresolved. This CDR3 reads CASSQGPGGTAGGYTF. CDR3 coding DNA: TGTGCCAGCAGCCAAGGGCCTGGAGGAACCGCGGGAGGCTACACCTTC.